These 26 T cell receptor beta chains were sequenced from one sample in a study of blood T cells in healthy people across ages. The use of a sample-barcoded 5' primer and a J-beta primer mix characterized a second PCR of about 7 to 12 cycles. TCRdb re-called the 5' RACE reads with MiXCR, one entry per CDR3 protein. The sample consists of about 930,000 distinct CDR3 sequences, almost 30% of them appearing once. The sample was also linked to a second study, of T cells of mothers and their children.

The specimen was blood. All receptors come from a woman between 40 and 50 years old in good health.

This clonotype was recorded a few times. V gene TRBV15 combines with J gene TRBJ2-7, with D hard to call. This CDR3 has 15 residues. Germline CDR1 is LNHNV and CDR2 is YYDKDF (reference sequence). Trimming took 1 base from V and 1 from J, leaving 11 bases between them. This chain's CDR3 is CATSRGGVRSYEQYF. The CDR3 region has the DNA TGTGCCACCAGCAGAGGTGGGGTTAGATCCTACGAGCAGTACTTC.

J is TRBJ2-3 and V is TRBV6-1; the D gene could be TRBD1 or TRBD2 (6 bases each). The CDR3 loop spans 15 amino acids. V shed 1 base and J shed 4 bases, with 12 bases lying between them. From germline, CDR1 is MNHNS and CDR2 SASEGT. CDR3 sequence reads: CASSEGGGRADTQYF. In nucleotides, the CDR3 is TGTGCCAGCAGTGAAGGAGGGGGGCGGGCAGATACGCAGTATTTT.

The chain couples TRBV12-3 or TRBV12-4 to TRBJ2-5, with 7 positions matching TRBD1. Trimming cost V 5 bases and J 11 bases; bases outside gene matches: 11. The CDR3 loop spans 13 amino acids. The CDR3 nucleotides read TGTGCCAGCAGTCACAGGGGAGAAAATGAGCAGTACTTC. Its protein product is CASSHRGENEQYF.

Notes on this clonotype: Its ends do not fully match the called genes, so a read error is possible. The chain recombines TRBV5-1 with TRBJ1-4, with D uncertain. This CDR3 comprises 15 residues. Germline V gives CDR1 SGHRS, CDR2 YFSETQ. The CDR3 nucleotides are TGCGCCAGCTGCTTGATCTCAAGGCAAAATGAAAAACTGTTTTTT. It is translated as CASCLISRQNEKLFF.

As concerns this clonotype: An end of the junction differs from the germline gene, which may be a read error. The rearrangement uses TRBV18 and TRBJ2-7, with a weak D call TRBD1 (5 bases). This CDR3 is built from 14 residues. Germline V lookup: CDR1 KGHSH, CDR2 LQKENI. CDR3 loop: CASSPPAGNYEQYF. The CDR3, as DNA: TGTGCCAGCTCTCCACCCGCAGGGAACTACGAGCAGTACTTC.

In this sample, this clonotype turned up many times. The J gene is TRBJ2-7, the V gene TRBV5-1, with unresolved D. Between the trimmed V and J ends, which lost 0 bases and 6 bases, there was a span of 13 bases. Per germline, CDR1 SGHRS and CDR2 YFSETQ. The CDR3 runs 14 residues. The CDR3 loop reads CASSLVPTRGEQYF. The CDR3 DNA is TGCGCCAGCAGCTTGGTTCCCACCCGAGGCGAGCAGTACTTC.

This clonotype was observed many times. V usage is TRBV20-1 and J usage is TRBJ2-6; D perhaps matches TRBD1 (5 bases). This CDR3 region has 16 residues. V lost 0 bases to trimming and J lost 2 bases, with 11 bases between them. CDR1 DFQATT and CDR2 SNEGSKA come from the germline V gene (reference sequence). The CDR3 sequence is CSARDRLTAGANVLTF. The CDR3, as DNA: TGCAGTGCTAGAGATCGATTGACAGCTGGGGCCAACGTCCTGACTTTC.

This clonotype was picked up a small number of times. V gene TRBV5-5 combines with J gene TRBJ1-4; 9 bases are a match to TRBD1. The CDR3 extends over 17 amino acids. Trimming took 5 bases from V and 0 from J; bases not matched to a gene: 8. The V gene's germline CDR1 is SGHKS and CDR2 YYEKEE (reference sequence). CDR3 in DNA: TGTGCCAGCAGGCGGACAGGGGCAGCTGCAACTAATGAAAAACTGTTTTTT. It yields the protein CASRRTGAAATNEKLFF.

This chain connects TRBV3-1 to TRBJ1-2; tentatively, D is TRBD1 (5 bases). CDR1 LGHDT and CDR2 YNNKEL come from the germline V gene (reference sequence). Deletions cut 0 bases from V and 2 bases from J, with 10 bases between. The CDR3 length is 15 residues. CDR3 bases: TGTGCCAGCAGCCAAGAAACAGCAGGGAACTATGGCTACACCTTC. It yields the protein CASSQETAGNYGYTF.

The V call is TRBV7-9, the J call TRBJ2-7; D is uncertain. CDR3 size: 14 residues. Trimming left V 5 bases short and J 2 bases short, with 13 bases between. Germline V gene data show CDR1 as SEHNR and CDR2 as FQNEAQ (reference sequence). The DNA for the CDR3 is TGTGCCAGCAGCGCGAACGCGGCCGCCTACGAGCAGTACTTC. Amino acid sequence: CASSANAAAYEQYF.

A note on this clonotype: With a much larger clone just one base away, this may be a read error. CDR3 residues: CSAKDRVRYEQYF. The CDR3 DNA reads TGCAGTGCTAAAGACAGGGTTCGCTACGAGCAGTACTTC. The J gene is TRBJ2-7, the V gene TRBV20-1, with 7 bases aligning to TRBD1. Germline values: CDR1 DFQATT, CDR2 SNEGSKA (reference sequence). The trim removed 4 bases at V and 3 bases at J, leaving 6 bases unmatched. This CDR3 is 13 amino acids long.

The chain has TRBV6-1 and TRBJ1-1, with 8 bases that match TRBD1. The germline V gene encodes CDR1 MNHNS and CDR2 SASEGT. Unmatched junction bases numbered 13, after V lost 5 bases and J lost 2 bases. The CDR3 has 17 residues. This CDR3 is CASSPYDHDRGNTEAFF. Here the CDR3 DNA reads TGTGCCAGCAGTCCGTATGACCACGACAGGGGCAACACTGAAGCTTTCTTT.

The chain carries TRBV20-1 and TRBJ2-1; D remains ambiguous. Trimming shortened V by 7 bases and J by 6 bases, and 22 bases separated the two germline ends. The CDR3 spans 15 residues. Germline CDR1 DFQATT, CDR2 SNEGSKA (reference sequence). CDR3 nucleotides: TGCAGTGGAGGTAGTACAGCTCTATCCCTCAATGAGCAGTTCTTC. It encodes CSGGSTALSLNEQFF.

This clonotype was counted between two and nine times. The gene calls are TRBV6-2 or TRBV6-3 and TRBJ2-4; D remains ambiguous. From germline, CDR1 is MNHEY and CDR2 SVGEGT. V gave up 0 bases and J gave up 10 bases, with 7 bases separating them. This CDR3 region has 12 residues. The CDR3 sequence is CASSYSAVIQYF. Written as DNA, the CDR3 is TGTGCCAGCAGTTACTCGGCGGTAATTCAGTACTTC.

This clonotype was observed at least ten times. The chain carries TRBV5-1 and TRBJ2-5; D call uncertain. Germline assignment: CDR1 SGHRS and CDR2 YFSETQ. V lost 6 bases and J 1 base, leaving 13 bases between the germline ends. The CDR3 contains 14 residues. The CDR3 protein is CASNPSGPQETQYF. The CDR3 DNA reads TGCGCCAGCAACCCTTCCGGACCCCAAGAGACCCAGTACTTC.

This clonotype occurred many times. This sequence joins TRBV20-1 and TRBJ2-7, with TRBD1 matching over 8 bases. V shed 7 bases, J shed 2 bases, and the junction held 7 bases outside the gene matches. Germline lookup yields CDR1 DFQATT and CDR2 SNEGSKA (reference sequence). The CDR3 totals 13 residues. The CDR3 reads CSGIGQGAYEQYF. The CDR3 coding sequence is TGCAGTGGTATAGGACAGGGAGCCTACGAGCAGTACTTC.

This chain connects TRBV5-1 to TRBJ2-7; D uncertain. The CDR3 runs 17 residues. V lost 0 bases and J 0 bases, leaving 16 bases between the germline ends. Germline-derived CDR1 and CDR2 are SGHRS and YFSETQ. The CDR3 region is CASSLATTVLSSYEQYF. DNA for the CDR3: TGCGCCAGCAGCTTGGCCACAACCGTCCTAAGCTCCTACGAGCAGTACTTC.

In the case of this clonotype: A much larger clone lies a single base off, so this may be a read error. The gene calls are TRBV15 and TRBJ2-5; tentatively, D is TRBD2 (5 bases). The CDR3 has 14 amino acids. Trimming removed 0 bases at V and 13 bases at J, with 18 bases between. The germline V gene has CDR1 LNHNV and CDR2 YYDKDF (reference sequence). The CDR3 loop is CATSRDSAVSERYF. The CDR3 DNA is TGTGCCACCAGCAGAGATTCGGCTGTTAGCGAGCGGTACTTC.

The J gene is TRBJ2-3, the V gene TRBV9, with D unresolved. This CDR3 contains 15 residues. Trimming removed 0 bases at V and 1 base at J, with 9 bases between. Per the germline V gene, CDR1 is SGDLS and CDR2 is YYNGEE. The CDR3 DNA reads TGTGCCAGCAGCGTAGATGGGGATGGCACAGATACGCAGTATTTT. This encodes CASSVDGDGTDTQYF.

CDR3 loop: CASSQQQGDTEAFF. The CDR3 nucleotides read TGTGCCAGCAGCCAACAACAGGGAGACACTGAAGCTTTCTTT. The genes are TRBV7-3 and TRBJ1-1; perhaps TRBD1 as D (6 bases). Germline V gene data show CDR1 as SGHTA and CDR2 as FQGTGA. Trimming left V 5 bases short and J 3 bases short, with 13 bases between. This CDR3 has 14 residues.

J is TRBJ2-2 and V is TRBV5-1, with 16 bases aligning to TRBD2. The CDR3 runs 18 residues. After removal of 3 bases from V and 5 bases from J, the junction contained 7 bases not matched to a gene. Germline CDR1 SGHRS, CDR2 YFSETQ. CDR3 in amino acids: CASSSGTSGGAGTGELFF. CDR3 bases: TGCGCCAGCAGCTCCGGGACTAGCGGGGGGGCCGGTACCGGGGAGCTGTTTTTT.

Concerning this clonotype: The junction differs from germline at one of its ends, possibly a read error. The CDR3 DNA follows: TGTGCCAGCAGTTCTACAGGGGGTCGGGGCTCCACCTTC. Translating gives CASSSTGGRGSTF. The chain is built from TRBV27 and TRBJ1-2, with 8 bases fitting TRBD1. There are 13 residues in the CDR3. CDR1 is MNHEY, CDR2 SMNVEV, per germline (reference sequence).

Concerning this clonotype: Germline is not matched at one junction end, which may reflect a read error. The chain has TRBV28 and TRBJ2-7; D not resolved. This CDR3 region has 12 residues. The germline CDR1 and CDR2 sequences are MDHEN and SYDVKM. For the CDR3, the DNA is TGTGCCGGCAGTTTGTACTCCTACGAGCAGTACTTC. This sequence encodes CAGSLYSYEQYF.

This chain links TRBV30 with TRBJ2-2; D remains ambiguous. The germline V and J ends were trimmed by 0 bases and 2 bases, with 1 base remaining between them. Germline loops: CDR1 GTSNPN, CDR2 SVGIG (reference sequence). The CDR3 extends over 12 amino acids. The CDR3 loop is CAWSVNTGELFF. CDR3 coding DNA: TGTGCCTGGAGTGTAAACACCGGGGAGCTGTTTTTT.

The V gene is TRBV7-3, the J gene TRBJ1-5; D unresolved. This CDR3 has 19 amino acids. V was shortened by 1 base and J by 2 bases, with 21 bases between the two germline ends. CDR1 and CDR2 (germline): SGHTA, FQGTGA. This CDR3 is CASSLIIPLTPGGNQPQHF. CDR3 coding DNA: TGTGCCAGCAGCTTAATCATACCCTTGACTCCCGGCGGCAATCAGCCCCAGCATTTT.

Worth noting for this clonotype: It may be a read error: a sequence one base away is much more abundant. The chain recombines TRBV7-2 with TRBJ2-7; no clear D. The CDR3 consists of 14 residues. Looked up from germline, CDR1 is SGHTA and CDR2 is FQGNSA. CDR3 sequence (DNA): TGTGCCAGCGGCTTATCGGTCGGTGCCTACGAGCAGTACTTC. Protein product: CASGLSVGAYEQYF. The complete variable domain, with remaining parts taken from reference TRBV7-2 and TRBJ2-7, reads GAGVSQSPSNKVTEKGKDVELRCDPISGHTALYWYRQSLGQGLEFLIYFQGNSAPDKSGLPSDRFSAERTGGSVSTLTIQRTQQEDSAVYLCASGLSVGAYEQYFGPGTRLTVT.